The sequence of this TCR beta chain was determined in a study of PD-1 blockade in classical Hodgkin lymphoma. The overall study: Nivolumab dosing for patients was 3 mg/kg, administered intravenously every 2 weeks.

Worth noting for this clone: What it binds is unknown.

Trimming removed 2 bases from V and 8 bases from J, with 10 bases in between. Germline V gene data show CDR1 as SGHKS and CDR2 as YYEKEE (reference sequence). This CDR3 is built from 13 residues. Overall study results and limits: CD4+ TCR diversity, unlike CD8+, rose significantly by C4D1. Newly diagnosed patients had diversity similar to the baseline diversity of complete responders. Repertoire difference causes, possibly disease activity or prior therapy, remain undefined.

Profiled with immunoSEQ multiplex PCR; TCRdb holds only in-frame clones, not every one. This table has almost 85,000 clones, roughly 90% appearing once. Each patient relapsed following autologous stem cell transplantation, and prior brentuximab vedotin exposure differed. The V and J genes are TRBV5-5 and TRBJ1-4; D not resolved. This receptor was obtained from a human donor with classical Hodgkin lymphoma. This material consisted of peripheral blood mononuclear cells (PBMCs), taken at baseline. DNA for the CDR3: TGTGCCAGCAGCTTTACGGCAGTAGAAAAACTGTTTTTT. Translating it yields CASSFTAVEKLFF. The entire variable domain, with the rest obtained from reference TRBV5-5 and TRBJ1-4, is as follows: DAGVTQSPTHLIKTRGQQVTLRCSPISGHKSVSWYQQVLGQGPQFIFQYYEKEERGRGNFPDRFSARQFPNYSSELNVNALLLGDSALYLCASSFTAVEKLFFGSGTQLSVL.